This entry lists 31 T cell receptor beta chains sequenced from one sample in a study of blood T cell repertoires in COVID-19. Sequenced by immunoSEQ multiplex PCR; TCRdb stores in-frame clones only, minus some. The repertoire holds 500,000 to 600,000 clones, with 85% to 90% as singletons. The sequenced sample was peripheral blood. These receptors were collected from a woman in her forties or fifties with COVID-19, enrolled during active disease.

The J gene is TRBJ2-6, the V gene TRBV6-5, with D perhaps matching TRBD1 (5 bases). The V end lost 7 bases, the J end lost 0 bases, and 10 bases lay between the germline ends. Germline-derived CDR1 and CDR2 are MNHEY and SVGAGI. The CDR3 length is 15 residues. CDR3 sequence reads: CASKRGISGANVLTF. The CDR3 DNA follows: TGTGCCAGCAAAAGGGGCATCTCTGGGGCCAACGTCCTGACTTTC.

V is TRBV28 and J is TRBJ1-5, with 7 positions matching TRBD1. CDR1 is MDHEN, CDR2 SYDVKM, per germline. The junction had 2 bases not matched to a gene; V was cut back by 3 bases and J by 3 bases. There are 14 residues in the CDR3. The CDR3 nucleotides are TGTGCCAGCAGTTTCGGACAGGTCAATCAGCCCCAGCATTTT. It specifies CASSFGQVNQPQHF.

The chain uses TRBV30 and TRBJ2-3; maybe TRBD1 (6 bases). Trimming left V 3 bases short and J 4 bases short, with 20 bases between. Germline V gene sequence: CDR1 GTSNPN, CDR2 SVGIG (reference sequence). This CDR3 has 16 amino acids. The CDR3 DNA is TGTGCCTGGAGAACAGGGACGGGGACCCCCGCAGATACGCAGTATTTT. It yields the protein CAWRTGTGTPADTQYF.

This clone was seen more than once but under ten times. The chain is built from TRBV19 and TRBJ1-5, with TRBD1 identical over 11 bases. The V gene's germline CDR1 is LNHDA and CDR2 SQIVND (reference sequence). The CDR3 contains 16 residues. J gave up 2 bases and V 7 bases, and 7 bases lay outside the gene matches. The DNA of the CDR3 is TGTGCCAGTACCAAGGGGGGACAGGGGGGCAATCAGCCCCAGCATTTT. This codes for CASTKGGQGGNQPQHF.

The chain uses TRBV6-5 and TRBJ1-6; a possible D gene is TRBD1 (5 bases). V was shortened by 6 bases and J by 7 bases, with 13 bases between the two germline ends. CDR1 is MNHEY, CDR2 SVGAGI, per germline. The CDR3 covers 14 residues. The CDR3 spells CASRRTGGNSPLHF. The DNA of the CDR3 is TGTGCCAGCAGGCGGACCGGGGGGAATTCACCCCTCCACTTT.

The rearrangement uses TRBV5-1 and TRBJ1-2, with 8 bases matching TRBD1. Germline V gene data show CDR1 as SGHRS and CDR2 as YFSETQ. The CDR3 contains 16 residues. After removal of 1 base from V and 2 bases from J, the junction contained 7 bases not matched to a gene. CDR3 protein: CASSLYRGAANYGYTF. The DNA of the CDR3 is TGCGCCAGCAGCTTGTACAGGGGGGCCGCAAACTATGGCTACACCTTC.

The gene calls are TRBV19 and TRBJ1-4; D might be TRBD1 (5 bases). Trimming left V 5 bases short and J 6 bases short, with 7 bases between. Germline CDR1 and CDR2: LNHDA and SQIVND (reference sequence). This CDR3 is built from 12 residues. The CDR3 protein is CASSGRDEKLFF. DNA for the CDR3: TGTGCCAGTAGTGGCAGGGATGAAAAACTGTTTTTT. Filled out from reference TRBV19 and TRBJ1-4, the complete variable domain reads DGGITQSPKYLFRKEGQNVTLSCEQNLNHDAMYWYRQDPGQGLRLIYYSQIVNDFQKGDIAEGYSVSREKKESFPLTVTSAQKNPTAFYLCASSGRDEKLFFGSGTQLSVL.

This chain links TRBV24-1 with TRBJ1-4; D not certain. Germline values: CDR1 KGHDR, CDR2 SFDVKD. This CDR3 comprises 14 residues. Trimming removed 7 bases from V and 3 bases from J, with 11 bases in between. DNA for the CDR3: TGTGCCACCAGCCGGACTGGTGCTAATGAAAAACTGTTTTTT. It yields the protein CATSRTGANEKLFF.

This sequence joins TRBV6-5 and TRBJ2-5; 9 nucleotides agree with TRBD1. Germline values: CDR1 MNHEY, CDR2 SVGAGI. V dropped 6 bases and J dropped 1; count of bases not matched to a gene: 3. This CDR3 region has 14 residues. The CDR3 DNA reads TGTGCCAGCAGCAAGGACAGGGGCCAAGAGACCCAGTACTTC. Amino acid sequence: CASSKDRGQETQYF.

The chain links TRBV19 to TRBJ1-5, with D perhaps matching TRBD1 (6 bases). V shed 5 bases and J shed 6 bases, with 11 bases lying between them. There are 13 residues in the CDR3. Germline CDR1 is LNHDA and CDR2 is SQIVND (reference sequence). In DNA form, the CDR3 reads TGTGCCAGTAGTCAGGGGCAGACTCAGCCCCAGCATTTT. It codes for CASSQGQTQPQHF.

J is TRBJ1-1 and V is TRBV25-1; 7 bases map to TRBD1. The CDR3 totals 17 residues. V shed 5 bases and J 1 base; nucleotides not matched to a gene: 13. The germline CDR1 and CDR2 sequences are MGHDK and SYGVNS. The CDR3 nucleotides read TGTGCCAGCAGTCTAGGCCAGGGGGTCTCAGGGAACACTGAAGCTTTCTTT. This encodes CASSLGQGVSGNTEAFF.

V gene TRBV4-2 combines with J gene TRBJ1-2; 9 positions match TRBD1. CDR1 LGHNA and CDR2 YNFKEQ come from the germline V gene. J gave up 4 bases and V 6 bases, and 3 bases lay outside the gene matches. There are 13 residues in the CDR3. In DNA form, the CDR3 reads TGTGCCAGCAGGGGACAGGGAGGCTATGGCTACACCTTC. Translation: CASRGQGGYGYTF.

The CDR3: CASSAGTNLNTEAFF. DNA of the CDR3: TGTGCCAGCAGTGCCGGGACAAACTTGAACACTGAAGCTTTCTTT. This chain connects TRBV2 to TRBJ1-1; maybe TRBD1 (6 bases). The V and J ends lost 4 bases and 0 bases respectively, with 12 bases between them. From germline, CDR1 is SNHLY and CDR2 FYNNEI. This CDR3 has 15 amino acids.

V usage is TRBV19 and J usage is TRBJ1-2, with no clear D. CDR1 LNHDA and CDR2 SQIVND come from the germline V gene (reference sequence). V was shortened by 2 bases and J by 8 bases, with 15 bases between the two germline ends. This CDR3 region has 14 residues. The CDR3 DNA follows: TGTGCCAGTAGTATATCCGCGGGGTCGGAGGGCTACACCTTC. Its translation: CASSISAGSEGYTF.

This clone was detected only a few times. The chain joins TRBV5-1 to TRBJ2-7, with 8 bases aligning to TRBD1. This CDR3 region has 16 residues. The V gene end was trimmed by 0 bases and the J gene end by 2 bases; junction bases not matched to a gene: 7. CDR1 and CDR2 (germline): SGHRS, YFSETQ. The CDR3 loop is CASSLGQGLNAYEQYF. The CDR3 DNA reads TGCGCCAGCAGCTTGGGACAGGGGTTGAATGCCTACGAGCAGTACTTC.

V usage is TRBV5-4 and J usage is TRBJ2-3; 10 bases map to TRBD2. Trimming removed 0 bases from V and 4 bases from J; junction bases left unmatched: 11. The V gene's germline CDR1 is SGHNT and CDR2 YYREEE (reference sequence). The CDR3 totals 18 residues. The CDR3 DNA reads as TGTGCCAGCAGCTTGGTCAGCGGGGGGGCCAGGGGGCCAGATACGCAGTATTTT. Amino acids: CASSLVSGGARGPDTQYF.

This chain connects TRBV19 to TRBJ1-2, with 10 bases lining up with TRBD1. Germline V CDR1 and CDR2: LNHDA, SQIVND (reference sequence). The J segment lost 2 bases and the V segment lost 5 bases, leaving 5 bases of the junction unmatched. The CDR3 spans 15 residues. Here the CDR3 reads CASSVTGGPNYGYTF. The DNA for the CDR3 is TGTGCCAGTAGTGTGACAGGGGGCCCGAACTATGGCTACACCTTC.

This clone was counted between two and nine times. CDR3 nucleotide sequence: TGTGCCAGCAGACCCGGGACTAGCCCCGGCAATGAGCAGTTCTTC. Residues: CASRPGTSPGNEQFF. The rearrangement uses TRBV7-3 and TRBJ2-1; 9 bases agree with TRBD2. The CDR3 loop spans 15 amino acids. CDR1 and CDR2 (germline): SGHTA, FQGTGA. Trimming removed 6 bases from V and 6 bases from J; junction bases left unmatched: 9.

This clone has only one observation. J is TRBJ1-6 and V is TRBV13; tentatively, D is TRBD1 (5 bases). The germline V gene has CDR1 PRHDT and CDR2 FYEKMQ (reference sequence). This CDR3 is built from 12 residues. V lost 4 bases and J lost 19, with 17 bases in between. The CDR3 protein is CASSSKGLSEHF. DNA for the CDR3: TGTGCCAGCAGCTCAAAGGGACTTTCGGAACACTTT.

To note about this clone: This sample also contains other DNA sequences that code for the same CDR3. The rearrangement uses TRBV20-1 and TRBJ1-1; D remains ambiguous. This CDR3 is 11 amino acids long. Trimming stripped 6 bases from V and 0 bases from J, with 5 bases between. Germline V gene data show CDR1 as DFQATT and CDR2 as SNEGSKA (reference sequence). CDR3 nucleotides: TGCAGTGCCCCTCTGAACACTGAAGCTTTCTTT. Encoded protein: CSAPLNTEAFF.

V is TRBV2 and J is TRBJ2-3, with 7 nucleotides matching TRBD1. V was pared by 7 bases and J by 1 base, with 2 bases of the junction left unmatched. The CDR3 consists of 13 residues. CDR1 is SNHLY and CDR2 is FYNNEI in the germline V gene. The CDR3 coding sequence is TGTGCCAGCACCGGACAGGGCACAGATACGCAGTATTTT. This encodes CASTGQGTDTQYF.

This clone was observed a single time. This sequence joins TRBV9 and TRBJ2-7; D perhaps matches TRBD2 (5 bases). The CDR3 spans 15 residues. V was cut by 3 bases and J by 3 bases, with 16 bases left in between. Germline values: CDR1 SGDLS, CDR2 YYNGEE. The CDR3 loop reads CASSAVGGFLYEQYF. DNA of the CDR3: TGTGCCAGCAGCGCAGTGGGCGGGTTCCTCTACGAGCAGTACTTC.

In the case of this clone: Other DNA sequences of this sample code for an identical CDR3. V usage is TRBV2 and J usage is TRBJ1-1; 10 bases agree with TRBD1. Losses at the gene ends were 8 bases for V and 4 bases for J; bases not matched to a gene: 4. The CDR3 length is 13 residues. CDR1 and CDR2 from the germline V gene are SNHLY and FYNNEI. The CDR3 loop reads CASSGQGGTEAFF. As DNA, the CDR3 is TGTGCCAGCTCAGGACAGGGGGGCACTGAAGCTTTCTTT.

This chain links TRBV28 with TRBJ2-5, with TRBD2 matching 10 bases. The CDR3 length is 16 residues. Trimming removed 6 bases from V and 2 bases from J; junction bases left unmatched: 9. CDR1 MDHEN and CDR2 SYDVKM come from the germline V gene. The CDR3 here is CASSSRTSGGQETQYF. Here the CDR3 DNA reads TGTGCCAGCAGCTCCAGGACTAGCGGAGGTCAAGAGACCCAGTACTTC.

This chain connects TRBV30 to TRBJ1-2, with a possible D match to TRBD1 (5 bases). The CDR3 totals 11 residues. V gave up 8 bases and J gave up 3 bases, with 10 bases separating them. Germline assignment: CDR1 GTSNPN and CDR2 SVGIG (reference sequence). The CDR3 nucleotides read TGTGCCCGAGGGGACTACTATGGCTACACCTTC. Translation gives CARGDYYGYTF.

The chain employs TRBV24-1 and TRBJ1-2, with D maybe TRBD1 (5 bases). The V gene lost 4 bases and the J gene lost 4 bases, with 9 bases spanning the gap. The CDR3 length is 13 residues. In germline, CDR1 is KGHDR, CDR2 SFDVKD. CDR3 nucleotides: TGTGCCACCAGTGAAGGGGATGTCTATGGCTACACCTTC. Its protein product is CATSEGDVYGYTF.

The rearrangement uses TRBV27 and TRBJ2-2; D gene unclear. Germline V gives CDR1 MNHEY, CDR2 SMNVEV (reference sequence). The germline V and J ends were trimmed by 0 bases and 1 base, with 9 bases remaining between them. CDR3 length equals 16 residues. The CDR3 protein is CASSLSGSRNTGELFF. The CDR3 nucleotides read TGTGCCAGCAGTTTATCGGGCAGCAGGAACACCGGGGAGCTGTTTTTT.

J is TRBJ1-1 and V is TRBV3-1 (or the pseudogene TRBV3-2), with 9 bases aligning to TRBD1. V was pared by 0 bases and J by 1 base, with 9 bases of the junction left unmatched. This CDR3 is 18 amino acids long. Germline V gene lookup returns CDR1 LGHDT and CDR2 YNNKEL (reference sequence). The CDR3 here is CASSQDRGTGKRNTEAFF. The CDR3 DNA follows: TGTGCCAGCAGCCAAGATCGAGGGACAGGGAAAAGGAACACTGAAGCTTTCTTT.

The chain is built from TRBV12-1 and TRBJ1-1; the D call TRBD1 from the table was never checked on the DNA. TRBV12-1 is classified as a pseudogene. This CDR3 spans 13 amino acids. CDR3: CASKNDRGTEAFF. For the CDR3, the DNA is TGTGCCAGCAAAAATGACAGGGGCACTGAAGCTTTCTTT.

The CDR3 loop is CAWSADRIYGYTF. DNA for the CDR3: TGTGCCTGGAGTGCGGACAGGATCTATGGCTACACCTTC. The chain joins TRBV30 to TRBJ1-2, with 7 nucleotides matching TRBD1. V was clipped by 1 base and J by 4 bases; unmatched bases: 3. The length of the CDR3 is 13 residues. Germline lookup yields CDR1 GTSNPN and CDR2 SVGIG (reference sequence). The entire variable domain, with the rest obtained from reference TRBV30 and TRBJ1-2, is as follows: SQTIHQWPATLVQPVGSPLSLECTVEGTSNPNLYWYRQAAGRGLQLLFYSVGIGQISSEVPQNLSASRPQDRQFILSSKKLLLSDSGFYLCAWSADRIYGYTFGSGTRLTVV.

This chain uses TRBV6-5 with TRBJ1-1; D is unresolved. V gave up 10 bases and J gave up 1 base, with 13 bases separating them. This CDR3 is built from 13 residues. Germline CDR1 and CDR2: MNHEY and SVGAGI. The CDR3 here is CATLLEGNTEAFF. The CDR3 DNA reads TGTGCCACCCTTCTAGAGGGGAACACTGAAGCTTTCTTT.